This T cell receptor beta chain is drawn from a study of blood T cell repertoires in COVID-19. The protocol was immunoSEQ multiplex PCR, while the TCRdb copy is restricted to in-frame clones and leaves out a portion. The sample has a few hundred thousand clones, 85% to 90% seen once. The sequenced sample consisted of PBMCs or T cells enriched from blood (not recorded which). The sequence derives from a man in his forties who had recovered from COVID-19.

The CDR3 sequence is CASRQRDGASNQPQHF. DNA of the CDR3: TGCGCCAGCAGGCAGCGGGACGGGGCGAGCAATCAGCCCCAGCATTTT. The chain couples TRBV4-1 to TRBJ1-5; D might be TRBD1 (5 bases). CDR3 length: 16 amino acids. Between the trimmed V and J ends, which lost 6 bases and 1 base, there was a span of 16 bases. Germline CDR1 is MGHRA and CDR2 is YSYEKL.